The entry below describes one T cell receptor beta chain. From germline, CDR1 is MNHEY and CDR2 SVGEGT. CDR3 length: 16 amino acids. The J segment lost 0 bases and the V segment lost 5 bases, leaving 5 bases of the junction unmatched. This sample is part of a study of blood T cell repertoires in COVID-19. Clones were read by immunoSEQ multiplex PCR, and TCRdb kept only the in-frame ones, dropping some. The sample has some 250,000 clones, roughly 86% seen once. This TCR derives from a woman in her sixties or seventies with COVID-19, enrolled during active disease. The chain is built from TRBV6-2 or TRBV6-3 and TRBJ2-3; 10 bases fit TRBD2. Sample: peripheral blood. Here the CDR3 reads CASSRGLAASTDTQYF. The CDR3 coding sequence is TGTGCCAGCAGTAGAGGACTAGCGGCTAGCACAGATACGCAGTATTTT.